Below are 5 T cell receptor beta chains sequenced from a single sample in a study of vaccination and CD4 T cells after COVID-19. The Oncomine TCR Beta short-read assay was applied to DNA of cultured CD4+ T cells. TCRdb called the PCR reads again in MiXCR, with one record for every CDR3 protein. The sample has roughly 14,000 distinct CDR3 sequences; 63% are singletons. Stated treatment: approximately 9-day PBMC culture with coronavirus spike peptide pools or control peptides (ViraFEST assay). These receptors' antigens are unknown. The sequencing sample was made of CD4+ T cells from blood, cultured in vitro. These receptors were taken from a human donor who had recovered from COVID-19.

The chain couples TRBV2 to TRBJ2-3, with D tentatively TRBD2 (5 bases). The CDR3 loop spans 14 amino acids. Germline V lookup: CDR1 SNHLY, CDR2 FYNNEI. V lost 8 bases and J lost 1, with 13 bases in between. This chain's CDR3 is CASDYSGGTDTQYF. DNA for the CDR3: TGTGCCAGCGACTACTCCGGGGGCACAGATACGCAGTATTTT.

J is TRBJ2-1 and V is TRBV11-1, with TRBD2 matching over 13 bases. CDR3 length: 16 amino acids. Germline assignment: CDR1 SGHAT and CDR2 FQDESV (reference sequence). V dropped 5 bases and J dropped 2; count of bases not matched to a gene: 3. CDR3 nucleotide sequence: TGTGCCAGCAGCGTCGGGACTAGCGGGGCCTACAATGAGCAGTTCTTC. Amino acids: CASSVGTSGAYNEQFF.

This chain links TRBV28 with TRBJ1-5; D unresolved. Trimming left V 7 bases short and J 5 bases short, with 12 bases between. Germline V gene sequence: CDR1 MDHEN, CDR2 SYDVKM. The CDR3 sequence is 13 residues long. The CDR3 region is CASNLEAHQPQHF. As DNA, the CDR3 is TGTGCCAGCAATCTGGAGGCCCATCAGCCCCAGCATTTT.

This clonotype was recorded only once. This chain uses TRBV6-5 with TRBJ2-3; perhaps TRBD2 as D (5 bases). This CDR3 contains 18 residues. Germline V gene data show CDR1 as MNHEY and CDR2 as SVGAGI. The V and J ends lost 4 bases and 6 bases respectively, with 26 bases between them. The CDR3 DNA reads TGTGCCAGCAGTTCCACGCCGCTAACCGAGGGCCGTAGGGATACGCAGTATTTT. It translates to CASSSTPLTEGRRDTQYF.

The rearrangement links TRBV7-3 to TRBJ2-3, with 9 positions matching TRBD2. The germline gives CDR1 SGHTA, CDR2 FQGTGA. With 5 bases clipped from V and 2 bases from J, the junction kept 14 bases outside the gene matches. The CDR3 totals 18 residues. The CDR3 sequence: CASSVNSLAGVATDTQYF. DNA for the CDR3: TGTGCCAGCAGCGTAAACTCCTTAGCGGGAGTTGCCACAGATACGCAGTATTTT.